One and the same sample provided the 27 T cell receptor beta chains below, sequenced in a study of human thymus T cells. Corrective cardiac operations yielded the resected thymus tissue. The table came from immunoSEQ multiplex PCR; TCRdb's copy has only in-frame clones and leaves some out. The table lists some 120,000 clones, about 95% of them singletons. Sequencing was done on a sample of thymus tissue. These receptors were taken from a boy under two years old with a congenital heart defect but otherwise immunologically healthy.

The chain recombines TRBV28 with TRBJ2-1, with no clear D. CDR3 length: 13 amino acids. V was pared by 1 base and J by 5 bases, with 6 bases between. The germline CDR1 and CDR2 sequences are MDHEN and SYDVKM. CDR3 amino acids: CASSLSTNNEQFF. The CDR3 DNA follows: TGTGCCAGCAGTTTATCCACCAACAATGAGCAGTTCTTC.

The V call is TRBV5-8, the J call TRBJ2-3, with TRBD1 matching over 7 bases. This CDR3 has 16 amino acids. Losses at the gene ends were 5 bases for V and 2 bases for J; bases not matched to a gene: 11. Germline CDR1 reads SGHTS; CDR2 reads YDEGEE. CDR3 residues: CASRLAPGTVTDTQYF. The CDR3, as DNA: TGTGCCAGCAGATTAGCCCCCGGGACAGTCACAGATACGCAGTATTTT.

The chain couples TRBV11-2 to TRBJ2-7; 7 bases are shared with TRBD2. With V trimmed by 2 bases and J by 1 base, 5 bases remained unmatched. The germline V gene has CDR1 SGHAT and CDR2 FQNNGV. This CDR3 comprises 15 residues. CDR3 in amino acids: CASSLIREGSYEQYF. The CDR3 DNA reads TGTGCCAGCAGCTTAATCAGGGAGGGGTCCTACGAGCAGTACTTC.

J is TRBJ2-3 and V is TRBV20-1, with D perhaps TRBD1 or TRBD2 (5 bases each). Per germline, CDR1 DFQATT and CDR2 SNEGSKA (reference sequence). This CDR3 spans 11 amino acids. V lost 7 bases, J lost 9 bases, and 14 bases lay in between. CDR3 bases: TGCAGTGTTCCGGGACGACGGACGCAGTATTTT. Protein sequence: CSVPGRRTQYF.

The rearrangement uses TRBV4-3 and TRBJ2-7; 7 bases fit TRBD1. This CDR3 is 14 amino acids long. The germline CDR1 and CDR2 sequences are LGHNA and YSLEER. Trimming cost V 4 bases and J 0 bases; bases outside gene matches: 3. The DNA of the CDR3 is TGCGCCAGCAGCCCTTGGGACAGCTCCTACGAGCAGTACTTC. Its protein is CASSPWDSSYEQYF.

V is TRBV4-3 and J is TRBJ2-3; D is ambiguous. Trimming stripped 3 bases from V and 4 bases from J, with 11 bases between. Germline values: CDR1 LGHNA, CDR2 YSLEER. The CDR3 extends over 14 amino acids. Written as DNA, the CDR3 is TGCGCCAGCAGCCAGGTAGTTGTAGCAGATACGCAGTATTTT. It yields the protein CASSQVVVADTQYF.

The chain uses TRBV28 and TRBJ2-3; no clear D. The CDR3 has 12 amino acids. CDR1 and CDR2 from the germline V gene are MDHEN and SYDVKM. Deletions cut 8 bases from V and 4 bases from J, with 10 bases between. DNA of the CDR3: TGTGCCAGCCAAACGGAGCCAGATACGCAGTATTTT. Translating gives CASQTEPDTQYF.

The V gene is TRBV9, the J gene TRBJ2-3; TRBD2 aligns across 9 bases. The germline gives CDR1 SGDLS, CDR2 YYNGEE. CDR3 size: 17 residues. Unmatched junction bases numbered 11, after V lost 0 bases and J lost 6 bases. The CDR3 protein is CASSVGAAGGPWDTQYF. In DNA, the CDR3 is TGTGCCAGCAGCGTAGGGGCGGCGGGGGGGCCCTGGGATACGCAGTATTTT.

The rearrangement links TRBV28 to TRBJ1-1; no firm D call. V was clipped by 3 bases and J by 6 bases, with 8 bases between them. From germline, CDR1 is MDHEN and CDR2 SYDVKM. This CDR3 region has 12 residues. CDR3 bases: TGTGCCAGCAGTTTCGTCGGGGCTGAAGCTTTCTTT. Translated, it gives CASSFVGAEAFF.

This clone appeared a few times. The V gene is TRBV4-2, the J gene TRBJ1-5; tentatively, D is TRBD1 (5 bases). In germline, CDR1 is LGHNA, CDR2 YNFKEQ. Trimming took 4 bases from V and 1 from J, leaving 8 bases between them. The CDR3 contains 14 residues. CDR3 in amino acids: CASSPRESNQPQHF. CDR3 coding DNA: TGTGCCAGCAGCCCCAGGGAGAGCAATCAGCCCCAGCATTTT.

This clone was observed once. As DNA, the CDR3 is TGTGCCAGCACCCCGACCCCGACAGGGGGCAGGGACGAGCAGTACTTC. Translation: CASTPTPTGGRDEQYF. The chain links TRBV5-4 to TRBJ2-7, with TRBD1 matching over 10 bases. The germline V gene has CDR1 SGHNT and CDR2 YYREEE (reference sequence). With 6 bases clipped from V and 5 bases from J, the junction kept 14 bases outside the gene matches. The CDR3 is made up of 16 amino acids.

This rearrangement joins TRBV27 to TRBJ1-6; D is possibly TRBD1 (5 bases). Trimming pared 7 bases from V and 7 bases from J, leaving 20 bases between. CDR1 and CDR2 from the germline V gene are MNHEY and SMNVEV (reference sequence). The CDR3 has 16 residues. CDR3 coding DNA: TGTGCCAGCACCTTTTCAGGCAGGGCGCCGAATTCACCCCTCCACTTT. Its translation: CASTFSGRAPNSPLHF.

This clone was seen a single time. This chain joins TRBV6-6 and TRBJ1-2, with D perhaps TRBD1 (6 bases). Germline V gene sequence: CDR1 MNHNY, CDR2 SVGAGI (reference sequence). The V and J ends lost 10 bases and 2 bases respectively, with 14 bases between them. This CDR3 spans 13 amino acids. Here the CDR3 reads CANRGGRNYGYTF. The CDR3 DNA reads TGTGCCAATAGGGGGGGGCGCAACTATGGCTACACCTTC.

V usage is TRBV15 and J usage is TRBJ2-5, with D possibly called TRBD1 or TRBD2 (5 bases each). V shed 5 bases and J shed 3 bases, with 16 bases lying between them. Germline assignment: CDR1 LNHNV and CDR2 YYDKDF (reference sequence). This CDR3 contains 15 residues. CDR3 protein: CATSRGDVNKETQYF. As DNA, the CDR3 is TGTGCCACCAGCCGAGGGGACGTAAACAAAGAGACCCAGTACTTC. The whole variable domain, remainder taken from reference TRBV15 and TRBJ2-5, is DAMVIQNPRYQVTQFGKPVTLSCSQTLNHNVMYWYQQKSSQAPKLLFHYYDKDFNNEADTPDNFQSRRPNTSFCFLDIRSPGLGDTAMYLCATSRGDVNKETQYFGPGTRLLVL.

The table lists this clone with a few counts. The rearrangement links TRBV10-2 to TRBJ1-1; D might be TRBD1 (6 bases). The CDR3 covers 17 residues. Trimming pared 4 bases from V and 3 bases from J, leaving 21 bases between. Germline CDR1 and CDR2: WSHSY and SAAADI. The CDR3 DNA reads as TGCGCCAGCAGTGTTAGGGCAGGGGAGGCGAGGTACACTGAAGCTTTCTTT. Protein: CASSVRAGEARYTEAFF.

The chain is built from TRBV9 and TRBJ1-3; tentative D call: TRBD1 (5 bases). Deletions cut 0 bases from V and 9 bases from J, with 16 bases between. Germline CDR1 and CDR2: SGDLS and YYNGEE. CDR3 length: 15 residues. This chain's CDR3 is CASSVEEGWVSTIYF. CDR3 nucleotides: TGTGCCAGCAGCGTAGAAGAGGGGTGGGTTAGCACCATATATTTT.

The chain combines TRBV28 with TRBJ1-1; no reliable D call. CDR3 length: 11 amino acids. Trimming left V 3 bases short and J 7 bases short, with 6 bases between. Germline loops: CDR1 MDHEN, CDR2 SYDVKM. CDR3 sequence (DNA): TGTGCCAGCAGTTTCGAGGGTGAAGCTTTCTTT. This encodes CASSFEGEAFF.

This clone has a single count. The gene calls are TRBV21-1 and TRBJ1-2. TRBV21-1 is a pseudogene locus. This CDR3 region has 13 residues. The CDR3 DNA is TGTGCCAGCAGCAAAGAGTTGGGGGGCCTTAACACCTTC. Its translation is CASSKELGGLNTF.

The rearrangement uses TRBV4-2 and TRBJ1-3, with D possibly being TRBD1 (5 bases). There are 18 residues in the CDR3. The V and J ends lost 0 bases and 4 bases respectively, with 19 bases between them. Looked up from germline, CDR1 is LGHNA and CDR2 is YNFKEQ. CDR3 coding DNA: TGTGCCAGCAGCCAAGAAGATTTCGGGGGGGTGGACGGAAACACCATATATTTT. Amino acid sequence: CASSQEDFGGVDGNTIYF.

The V and J genes are TRBV27 and TRBJ2-3; no clear D. Germline V gene data show CDR1 as MNHEY and CDR2 as SMNVEV (reference sequence). Trimming cost V 0 bases and J 1 base, with 8 bases left between them. The CDR3 runs to 15 residues. The CDR3 sequence: CASSLSDECTDTQYF. The DNA for the CDR3 is TGTGCCAGCAGTTTATCGGACGAGTGCACAGATACGCAGTATTTT.

This chain links TRBV6-6 with TRBJ1-1; D not certain. The CDR3 is 14 amino acids. CDR1 is MNHNY, CDR2 SVGAGI, per germline (reference sequence). Trimming took off 6 bases at V and 0 bases at J, with 11 bases between the two ends. CDR3 bases: TGTGCCAGCAGGGCCGGGGTGATGAACACTGAAGCTTTCTTT. Protein: CASRAGVMNTEAFF.

The chain has TRBV5-1 and TRBJ2-7, with D possibly matching TRBD1 (6 bases). This CDR3 has 13 amino acids. Germline V gene data show CDR1 as SGHRS and CDR2 as YFSETQ. Trimming shortened V by 5 bases and J by 5 bases, and 14 bases separated the two germline ends. The CDR3 DNA reads TGCGCCAGCAGGTCCAGGGGAAGTCACGAGCAGTACTTC. This codes for CASRSRGSHEQYF.

This chain connects TRBV7-2 to TRBJ1-1; D perhaps matches TRBD1 (5 bases). Per the germline V gene, CDR1 is SGHTA and CDR2 is FQGNSA. There are 15 residues in the CDR3. V was trimmed by 3 bases and J by 6 bases, leaving 17 bases between them. The CDR3, as DNA: TGTGCCAGCAGCTTGGGGACTGGAATTCTACCTGAAGCTTTCTTT. It translates to CASSLGTGILPEAFF.

This rearrangement joins TRBV7-9 to TRBJ2-6; TRBD1 is a possible D gene (5 bases). This CDR3 region has 16 residues. V was cut by 3 bases and J by 1 base, with 10 bases left in between. Germline loops: CDR1 SEHNR, CDR2 FQNEAQ (reference sequence). CDR3 sequence (DNA): TGTGCCAGCAGCTTCAATAAGGGGTCTGGGGCCAACGTCCTGACTTTC. This sequence encodes CASSFNKGSGANVLTF.

The chain links TRBV10-1 to TRBJ2-1; 8 bases fit TRBD1. V shed 8 bases, J shed 9 bases, and the junction held 12 bases outside the gene matches. The CDR3 covers 14 residues. Germline assignment: CDR1 WNHNN and CDR2 SYGVQD (reference sequence). The DNA of the CDR3 is TGCGCCAGCCCAAGTGGTCAGGGGGCTGTTGAGCAGTTCTTC. This gives the protein CASPSGQGAVEQFF.

The chain uses TRBV5-1 and TRBJ2-1, with 7 bases identical to TRBD1. Trimming cost V 3 bases and J 7 bases; bases outside gene matches: 13. CDR3 size: 16 residues. Per the germline V gene, CDR1 is SGHRS and CDR2 is YFSETQ. The CDR3 nucleotides read TGCGCCAGCAGCTCGCTCGAGGGGGCGTATAGGAATGAGCAGTTCTTC. Its translation is CASSSLEGAYRNEQFF.

The chain carries TRBV5-6 and TRBJ2-7; TRBD2 matches 8 bases. CDR1 and CDR2 (germline): SGHDT, YYEEEE. Unmatched junction bases numbered 10, after V lost 6 bases and J lost 5 bases. This CDR3 contains 14 residues. The CDR3 DNA is TGTGCCAGCATCAATCGGGGGGGTTGTCACGAGCAGTACTTC. Protein product: CASINRGGCHEQYF.